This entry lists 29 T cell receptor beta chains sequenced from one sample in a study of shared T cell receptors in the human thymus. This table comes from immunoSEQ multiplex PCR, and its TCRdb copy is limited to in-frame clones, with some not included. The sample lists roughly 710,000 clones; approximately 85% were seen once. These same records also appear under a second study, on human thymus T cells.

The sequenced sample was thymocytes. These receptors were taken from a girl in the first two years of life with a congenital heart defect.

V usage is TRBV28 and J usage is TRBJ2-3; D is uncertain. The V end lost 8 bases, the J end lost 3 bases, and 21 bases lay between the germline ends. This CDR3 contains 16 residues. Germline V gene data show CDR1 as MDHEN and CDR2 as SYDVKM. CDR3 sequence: CASFGDAGCLTDTQYF. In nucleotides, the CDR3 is TGTGCCAGCTTTGGAGATGCTGGGTGTTTGACAGATACGCAGTATTTT.

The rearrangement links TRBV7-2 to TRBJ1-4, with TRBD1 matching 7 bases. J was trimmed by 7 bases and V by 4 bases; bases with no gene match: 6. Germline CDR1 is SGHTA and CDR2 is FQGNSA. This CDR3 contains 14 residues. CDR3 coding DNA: TGTGCCAGCAGCTCCAGGACAGGCAGTGAAAAACTGTTTTTT. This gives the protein CASSSRTGSEKLFF.

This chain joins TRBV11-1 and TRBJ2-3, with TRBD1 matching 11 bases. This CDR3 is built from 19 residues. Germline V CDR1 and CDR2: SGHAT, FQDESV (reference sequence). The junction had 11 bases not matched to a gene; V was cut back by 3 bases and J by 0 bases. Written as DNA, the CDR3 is TGTGCCAGCAGCTTTGGACAGGGGGCAGATGGAACTAGCACAGATACGCAGTATTTT. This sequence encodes CASSFGQGADGTSTDTQYF.

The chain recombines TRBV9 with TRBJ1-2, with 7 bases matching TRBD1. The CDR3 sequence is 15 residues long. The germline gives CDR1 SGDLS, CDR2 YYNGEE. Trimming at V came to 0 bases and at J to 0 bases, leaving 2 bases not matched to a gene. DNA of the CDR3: TGTGCCAGCAGCGTAGGGGACAGAGCTAACTATGGCTACACCTTC. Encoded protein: CASSVGDRANYGYTF.

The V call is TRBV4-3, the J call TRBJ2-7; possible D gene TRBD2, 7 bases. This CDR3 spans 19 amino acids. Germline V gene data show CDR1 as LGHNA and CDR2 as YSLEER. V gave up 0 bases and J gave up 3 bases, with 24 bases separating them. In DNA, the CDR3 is TGCGCCAGCAGCCAAGAGTGTGATAGGGGGGGTCATCTCAACTACGAGCAGTACTTC. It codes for CASSQECDRGGHLNYEQYF.

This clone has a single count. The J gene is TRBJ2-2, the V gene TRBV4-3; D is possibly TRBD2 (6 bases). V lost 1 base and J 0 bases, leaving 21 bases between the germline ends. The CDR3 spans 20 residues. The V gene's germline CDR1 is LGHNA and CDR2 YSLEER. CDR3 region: CASSQASIPGGIPNTGELFF. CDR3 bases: TGCGCCAGCAGCCAAGCTTCAATCCCTGGGGGGATCCCGAACACCGGGGAGCTGTTTTTT.

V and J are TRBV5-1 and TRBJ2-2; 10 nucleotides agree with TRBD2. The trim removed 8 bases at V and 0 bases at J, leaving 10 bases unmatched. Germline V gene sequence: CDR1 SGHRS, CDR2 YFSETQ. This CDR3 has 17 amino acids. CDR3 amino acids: CASSSSGGRSNTGELFF. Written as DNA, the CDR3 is TGCGCCAGTTCTTCTAGCGGGGGCCGCTCGAACACCGGGGAGCTGTTTTTT.

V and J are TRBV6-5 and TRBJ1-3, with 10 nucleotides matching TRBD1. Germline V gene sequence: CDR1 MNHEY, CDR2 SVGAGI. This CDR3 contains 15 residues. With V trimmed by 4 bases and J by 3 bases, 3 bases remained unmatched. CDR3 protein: CASSLTGGRGNTIYF. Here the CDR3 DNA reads TGTGCCAGCAGTTTGACAGGGGGCCGTGGAAACACCATATATTTT.

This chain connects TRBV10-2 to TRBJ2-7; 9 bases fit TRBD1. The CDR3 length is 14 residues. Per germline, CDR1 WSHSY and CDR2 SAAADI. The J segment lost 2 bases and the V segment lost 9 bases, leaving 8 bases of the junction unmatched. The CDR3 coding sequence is TGCGCCAGTTCCGGGGACAGGGATACCTACGAGCAGTACTTC. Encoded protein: CASSGDRDTYEQYF.

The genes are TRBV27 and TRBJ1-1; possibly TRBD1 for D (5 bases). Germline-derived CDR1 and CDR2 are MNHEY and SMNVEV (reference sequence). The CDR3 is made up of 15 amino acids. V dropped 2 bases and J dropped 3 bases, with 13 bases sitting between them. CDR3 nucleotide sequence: TGTGCCAGCAGTTTAAAGGGCCGGGGGTACACTGAAGCTTTCTTT. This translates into CASSLKGRGYTEAFF.

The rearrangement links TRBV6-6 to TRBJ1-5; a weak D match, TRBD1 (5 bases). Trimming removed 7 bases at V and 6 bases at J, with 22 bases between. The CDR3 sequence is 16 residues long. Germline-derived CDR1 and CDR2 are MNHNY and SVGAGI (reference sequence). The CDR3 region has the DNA TGTGCCAGCACCCCAAACCGACTCAGGGATCCTCAGCCCCAGCATTTT. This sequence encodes CASTPNRLRDPQPQHF.

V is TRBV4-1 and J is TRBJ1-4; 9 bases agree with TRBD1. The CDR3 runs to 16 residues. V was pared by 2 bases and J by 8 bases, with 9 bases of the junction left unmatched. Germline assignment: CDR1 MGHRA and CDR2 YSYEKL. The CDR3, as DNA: TGCGCCAGCAGCCAAAATACGGACAGGGGAGGCGAAAAACTGTTTTTT. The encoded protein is CASSQNTDRGGEKLFF.

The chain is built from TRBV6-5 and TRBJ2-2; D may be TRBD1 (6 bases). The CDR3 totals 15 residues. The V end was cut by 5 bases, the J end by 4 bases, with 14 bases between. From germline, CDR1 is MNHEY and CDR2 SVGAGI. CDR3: CASSAQGKITGELFF. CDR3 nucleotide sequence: TGTGCCAGCAGTGCTCAGGGGAAGATCACCGGGGAGCTGTTTTTT.

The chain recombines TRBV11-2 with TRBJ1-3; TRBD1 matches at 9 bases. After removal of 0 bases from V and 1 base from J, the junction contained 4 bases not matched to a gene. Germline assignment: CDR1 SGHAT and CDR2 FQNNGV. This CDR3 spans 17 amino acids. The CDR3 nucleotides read TGTGCCAGCAGCTTAGAGGGACAGGGAGGGTCTGGAAACACCATATATTTT. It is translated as CASSLEGQGGSGNTIYF. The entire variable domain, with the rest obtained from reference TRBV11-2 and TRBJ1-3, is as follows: EAGVAQSPRYKIIEKRQSVAFWCNPISGHATLYWYQQILGQGPKLLIQFQNNGVVDDSQLPKDRFSAERLKGVDSTLKIQPAKLEDSAVYLCASSLEGQGGSGNTIYFGEGSWLTVV.

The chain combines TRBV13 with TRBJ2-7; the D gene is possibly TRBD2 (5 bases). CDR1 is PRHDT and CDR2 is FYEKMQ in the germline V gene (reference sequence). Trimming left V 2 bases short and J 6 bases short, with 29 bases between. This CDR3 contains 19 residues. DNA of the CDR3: TGTGCCAGCAGCTTAAAGAATCCTCCCGGAGGTGGGCAACGGGGCGAGCAGTACTTC. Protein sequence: CASSLKNPPGGGQRGEQYF.

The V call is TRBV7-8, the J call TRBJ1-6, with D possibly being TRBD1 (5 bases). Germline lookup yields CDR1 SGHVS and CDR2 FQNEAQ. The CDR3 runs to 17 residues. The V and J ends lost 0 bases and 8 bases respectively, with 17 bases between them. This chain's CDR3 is CASSLARAAGGDSPLHF. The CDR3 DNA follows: TGTGCCAGCAGCTTAGCGCGGGCCGCGGGGGGAGATTCACCCCTCCACTTT.

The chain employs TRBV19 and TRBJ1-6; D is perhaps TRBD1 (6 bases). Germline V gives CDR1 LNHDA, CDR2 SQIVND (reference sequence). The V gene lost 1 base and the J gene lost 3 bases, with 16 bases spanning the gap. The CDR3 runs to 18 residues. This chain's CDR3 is CASSIALHRALYNSPLHF. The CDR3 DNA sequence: TGTGCCAGTAGTATAGCCCTACACAGGGCCCTCTATAATTCACCCCTCCACTTT.

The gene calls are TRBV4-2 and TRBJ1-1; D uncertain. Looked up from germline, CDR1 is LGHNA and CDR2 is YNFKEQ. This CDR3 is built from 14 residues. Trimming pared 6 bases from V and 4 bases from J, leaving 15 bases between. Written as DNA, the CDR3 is TGTGCCAGCAGTCAACCGCGGCGGGGCACTGAAGCTTTCTTT. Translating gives CASSQPRRGTEAFF.

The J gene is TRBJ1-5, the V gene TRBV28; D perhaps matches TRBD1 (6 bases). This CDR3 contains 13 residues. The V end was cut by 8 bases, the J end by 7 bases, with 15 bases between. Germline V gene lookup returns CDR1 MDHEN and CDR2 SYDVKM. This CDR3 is CASLRGGIQPQHF. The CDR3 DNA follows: TGTGCCAGCTTGAGAGGGGGTATCCAGCCCCAGCATTTT.

The CDR3 loop reads CASSVTDYGYTF. The CDR3 DNA reads as TGTGCCAGCAGCGTTACGGACTATGGCTACACCTTC. This sequence joins TRBV9 and TRBJ1-2; D ambiguous. The CDR3 loop spans 12 amino acids. V lost 2 bases and J 3 bases, leaving 5 bases between the germline ends. CDR1 and CDR2 (germline): SGDLS, YYNGEE.

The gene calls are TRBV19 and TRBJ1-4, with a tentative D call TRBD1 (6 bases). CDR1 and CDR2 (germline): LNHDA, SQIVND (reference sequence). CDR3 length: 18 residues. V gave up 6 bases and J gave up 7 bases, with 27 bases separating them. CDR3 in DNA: TGTGCCAGTAGCCCTGAAGGAGCACCGGGACATTATCGTGAAAAACTGTTTTTT. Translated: CASSPEGAPGHYREKLFF. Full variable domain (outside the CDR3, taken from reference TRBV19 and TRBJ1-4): DGGITQSPKYLFRKEGQNVTLSCEQNLNHDAMYWYRQDPGQGLRLIYYSQIVNDFQKGDIAEGYSVSREKKESFPLTVTSAQKNPTAFYLCASSPEGAPGHYREKLFFGSGTQLSVL.

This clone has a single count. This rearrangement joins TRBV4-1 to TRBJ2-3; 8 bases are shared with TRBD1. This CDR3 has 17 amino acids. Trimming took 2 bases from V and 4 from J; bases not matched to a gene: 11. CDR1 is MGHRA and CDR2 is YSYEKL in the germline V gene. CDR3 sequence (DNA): TGCGCCAGCAGCCAACCCCGGACAGGGCTTTTCGCAGATACGCAGTATTTT. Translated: CASSQPRTGLFADTQYF.

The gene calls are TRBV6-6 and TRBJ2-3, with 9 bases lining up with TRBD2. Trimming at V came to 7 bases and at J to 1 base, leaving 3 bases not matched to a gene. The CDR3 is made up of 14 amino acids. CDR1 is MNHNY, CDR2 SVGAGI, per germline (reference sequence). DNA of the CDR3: TGTGCCAGCATGGAGCGGGGGGGCACAGATACGCAGTATTTT. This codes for CASMERGGTDTQYF.

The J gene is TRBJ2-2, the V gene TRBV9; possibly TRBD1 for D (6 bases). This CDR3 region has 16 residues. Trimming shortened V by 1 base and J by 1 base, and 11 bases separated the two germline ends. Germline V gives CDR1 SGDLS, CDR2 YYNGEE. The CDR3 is CASSVSGRGNTGELFF. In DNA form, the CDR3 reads TGTGCCAGCAGCGTAAGTGGCAGGGGGAACACCGGGGAGCTGTTTTTT.

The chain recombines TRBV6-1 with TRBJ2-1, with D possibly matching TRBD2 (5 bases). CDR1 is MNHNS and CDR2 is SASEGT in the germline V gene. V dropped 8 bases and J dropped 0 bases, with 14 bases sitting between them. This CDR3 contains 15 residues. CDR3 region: CASHVPRDSYNEQFF. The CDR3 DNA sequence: TGTGCCAGCCACGTACCACGGGACTCCTACAATGAGCAGTTCTTC.

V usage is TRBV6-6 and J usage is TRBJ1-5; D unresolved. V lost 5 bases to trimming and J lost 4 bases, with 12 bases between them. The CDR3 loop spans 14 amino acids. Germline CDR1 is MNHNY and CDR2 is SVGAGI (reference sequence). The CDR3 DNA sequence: TGTGCCAGCAGTGGGGAGTATCGTAATCAGCCCCAGCATTTT. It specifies CASSGEYRNQPQHF.

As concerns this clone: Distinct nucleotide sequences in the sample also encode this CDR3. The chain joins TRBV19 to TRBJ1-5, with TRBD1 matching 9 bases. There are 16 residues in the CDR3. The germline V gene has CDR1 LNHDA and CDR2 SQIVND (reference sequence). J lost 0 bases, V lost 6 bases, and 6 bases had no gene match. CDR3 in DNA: TGTGCCAGTAGCCTGGGGACAGGGAATAGCAATCAGCCCCAGCATTTT. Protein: CASSLGTGNSNQPQHF. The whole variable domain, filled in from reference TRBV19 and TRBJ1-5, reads DGGITQSPKYLFRKEGQNVTLSCEQNLNHDAMYWYRQDPGQGLRLIYYSQIVNDFQKGDIAEGYSVSREKKESFPLTVTSAQKNPTAFYLCASSLGTGNSNQPQHFGDGTRLSIL.

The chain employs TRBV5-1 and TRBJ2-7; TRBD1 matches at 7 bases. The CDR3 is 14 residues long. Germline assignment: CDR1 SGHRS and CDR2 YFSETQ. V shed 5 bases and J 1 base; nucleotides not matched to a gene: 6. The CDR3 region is CASRSGQWSYEQYF. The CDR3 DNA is TGCGCCAGCAGGTCGGGACAGTGGTCCTACGAGCAGTACTTC.

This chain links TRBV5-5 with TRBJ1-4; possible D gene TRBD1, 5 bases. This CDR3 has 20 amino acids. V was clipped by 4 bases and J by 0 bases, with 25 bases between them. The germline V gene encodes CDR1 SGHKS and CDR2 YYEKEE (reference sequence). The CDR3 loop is CASSVSIRAEGTSTNEKLFF. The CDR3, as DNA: TGTGCCAGCAGCGTTTCGATCAGGGCGGAGGGTACCTCAACTAATGAAAAACTGTTTTTT.